These 32 T cell receptor delta chains were all obtained from the same sample, sequenced in a study of gammadelta T cells in human blood. TCRdb processed the RT-PCR reads again with the CATT caller. Counted here are hundreds of delta-chain clones, more than 60% occurring once; the ten biggest clones make up 30% to 35%. The sample comprised Vgamma9Vdelta2 gamma-delta T cells from adult blood. The receptors come from a human donor.

Worth noting for this clone: A far more abundant clone sits one base away, making this likely a read error. The V gene is TRDV2, the J gene TRDJ3, with 7 positions matching TRDD3. The CDR3 sequence is 20 residues long. From germline, CDR1 is GEAIGNYY and CDR2 EKD. The CDR3: CACDAALGGPSSSDTRQMFF. The CDR3 DNA sequence: TGTGCCTGTGACGCCGCCCTGGGGGGTCCGAGCTCCTCGGACACCCGACAGATGTTTTTC.

Remarks on this clone: With a far larger clone one base away, a read error is the likely cause. V gene TRDV2 combines with J gene TRDJ1, with D possibly matching TRDD3 (6 bases). V was shortened by 0 bases and J by 4 bases, with 17 bases between the two germline ends. The germline CDR1 and CDR2 sequences are GEAIGNYY and EKD. The CDR3 covers 16 residues. This CDR3 reads CACDTVSLGNLDKLIF. The CDR3 DNA follows: TGTGCCTGTGACACCGTTAGTCTGGGGAACCTCGATAAACTCATCTTT.

With regard to this clone: This DNA translates differently at residue 5 from the TCRdb protein, which is that of a much larger clone; a read error is likely, and the protein shown is the DNA's own translation. The chain has TRDV2 and TRDJ3, with TRDD3 matching over 11 bases. Trimming took 3 bases from V and 1 from J; bases not matched to a gene: 19. CDR3 size: 23 residues. Germline CDR1 is GEAIGNYY and CDR2 is EKD. The chain's CDR3 is CACDPVLGDTFSPQSWDTRQMFF. Written as DNA, the CDR3 is TGTGCCTGTGACCCCGTGCTGGGGGATACTTTTTCTCCCCAGTCCTGGGACACCCGACAGATGTTTTTC.

This chain links TRDV2 with TRDJ1; TRDD3 matches at 10 bases. Trimming took 3 bases from V and 0 from J; bases not matched to a gene: 36. Germline CDR1 is GEAIGNYY and CDR2 is EKD. The CDR3 totals 26 residues. The CDR3 spells CACDFYPSSPAWGDTPPNLYTDKLIF. CDR3 sequence (DNA): TGTGCCTGTGACTTTTATCCTTCCTCACCCGCATGGGGGGATACGCCCCCGAACTTGTACACCGATAAACTCATCTTT.

Comments on this clone: A far larger clone is just one base off, so this is likely a read error. The gene calls are TRDV2 and TRDJ1, with 13 bases fitting TRDD3. CDR3 length: 18 residues. V shed 3 bases and J 0 bases; nucleotides not matched to a gene: 9. Germline V lookup: CDR1 GEAIGNYY, CDR2 EKD. CDR3 loop: CACDPVLGDTRNTDKLIF. The CDR3 DNA sequence: TGTGCCTGTGACCCCGTACTGGGGGATACGCGGAACACCGATAAACTCATCTTT.

This clone turned up a few times. It differs at one base from a far larger clone, so likely a read error. The same CDR3 is also encoded by other DNA sequences in this sample. This chain joins TRDV2 and TRDJ1; 10 bases are a match to TRDD3. With V trimmed by 3 bases and J by 2 bases, 23 bases remained unmatched. CDR3 size: 21 residues. Looked up from germline, CDR1 is GEAIGNYY and CDR2 is EKD. Here the CDR3 reads CACDPLSTGGSPNPYTDKLIF. The CDR3 DNA follows: TGTGCCTGTGACCCCTTAAGTACTGGGGGATCCCCAAACCCGTATACCGATAAACTCATCTTT.

As concerns this clone: The amino acid sequence in TCRdb belongs to a much larger clone and departs from this DNA's translation at residue 10, likely a sequencing read error; the sequence shown is translated from the DNA. The chain carries TRDV2 and TRDJ3, with 9 bases aligning to TRDD3. Germline V CDR1 and CDR2: GEAIGNYY, EKD. This CDR3 contains 23 residues. V dropped 0 bases and J dropped 1; count of bases not matched to a gene: 18. CDR3 nucleotide sequence: TGTGCCTGTGACACCGTGCTGGGGGATTCTTTTTCTCCCCAGTCCTGGGACACCCGACAGATGTTTTTC. The encoded protein is CACDTVLGDSFSPQSWDTRQMFF.

With regard to this clone: A read error likely explains this, since a far larger clone differs by one base. This specimen includes other DNA sequences encoding the same CDR3. The chain uses TRDV2 and TRDJ2; tentatively, D is TRDD3 (6 bases). V shed 3 bases and J shed 4 bases, with 14 bases lying between them. CDR1 and CDR2 (germline): GEAIGNYY, EKD. The CDR3 extends over 15 amino acids. The CDR3 is CACDVMGGTTAQLFF. The CDR3 DNA is TGTGCCTGTGACGTGATGGGGGGGACGACAGCACAACTCTTCTTT.

About this clone: A far larger clone lies a single base away; this is likely a read error. Additional DNA sequences in this sample encode the identical CDR3. V gene TRDV2 combines with J gene TRDJ1; D is possibly TRDD3 (5 bases). V was trimmed by 0 bases and J by 0 bases, leaving 16 bases between them. CDR3 length: 17 residues. Germline loops: CDR1 GEAIGNYY, CDR2 EKD. The CDR3 DNA reads as TGTGCCTGTGACACCGTATCCGGGGGCCCTAACACCGATAAACTCATCTTT. Translation gives CACDTVSGGPNTDKLIF.

With regard to this clone: A far larger clone differs by one base, so this is likely a read error. The chain uses TRDV2 and TRDJ1; D perhaps matches TRDD3 (5 bases). The CDR3 runs to 17 residues. The V and J ends lost 0 bases and 0 bases respectively, with 16 bases between them. Germline V gene sequence: CDR1 GEAIGNYY, CDR2 EKD. CDR3 loop: CACDTLGTQKYTDKLIF. The DNA for the CDR3 is TGTGCCTGTGACACCTTGGGGACCCAAAAGTACACCGATAAACTCATCTTT.

This clone is a singleton in its sample. A read error likely explains this, since a far larger clone differs by one base. J is TRDJ1 and V is TRDV2, with 11 bases identical to TRDD3. Germline assignment: CDR1 GEAIGNYY and CDR2 EKD. This CDR3 is built from 16 residues. DNA of the CDR3: TGTGCCTATGACCACGTGGGGGATACGGGCACCGATAAACTCATCTTT. Translating it yields CAYDHVGDTGTDKLIF.

Concerning this clone itself: This sequence is one base from a far larger clone and is likely a read error. The V call is TRDV2, the J call TRDJ1, with 12 bases lining up with TRDD3. With V trimmed by 3 bases and J by 7 bases, 14 bases remained unmatched. The CDR3 totals 17 residues. Germline CDR1 GEAIGNYY, CDR2 EKD. CDR3 amino acids: CACDPVLGDTLAGKLIF. The CDR3 DNA follows: TGTGCCTGTGACCCAGTACTGGGGGATACTCTTGCCGGTAAACTCATCTTT.

About this clone: It is likely a read error: a sequence one base away is far more abundant. The chain links TRDV2 to TRDJ1, with 11 bases identical to TRDD3. This CDR3 is 17 amino acids long. Germline V gives CDR1 GEAIGNYY, CDR2 EKD. The CDR3 nucleotides are TGTGCCTGTGATATACTGGGGGATATCGCGGACACCGATAAACTCACCTTT. As protein: CACDILGDIADTDKLTF.

The chain links TRDV2 to TRDJ1; 9 bases map to TRDD3. J was trimmed by 0 bases and V by 3 bases; bases with no gene match: 10. The CDR3 is made up of 17 amino acids. Germline V gives CDR1 GEAIGNYY, CDR2 EKD. CDR3 residues: CACDEITGGANTDKLIF. The DNA for the CDR3 is TGTGCCTGTGACGAGATTACTGGGGGAGCTAACACCGATAAACTCATCTTT.

The sample holds a few counts of this clone. A far more abundant clone sits one base away, making this likely a read error. This chain connects TRDV2 to TRDJ1; D possibly corresponds to TRDD3 (7 bases). Germline CDR1 and CDR2: GEAIGNYY and EKD. V shed 0 bases and J shed 3 bases, with 25 bases lying between them. The CDR3 length is 19 residues. The CDR3 reads CACDTVAGPTGGGPDKLIF. CDR3 coding DNA: TGTGCCTGTGACACCGTAGCCGGTCCTACGGGTGGGGGACCCGATAAACTCATCTTT.

Turning to this clone: TCRdb attributes to this sequence the protein of a much larger clone, which differs from the DNA translation at residue 13; a read error is likely, and the protein displayed is translated from the DNA. The chain has TRDV2 and TRDJ1, with 10 bases fitting TRDD3. Germline-derived CDR1 and CDR2 are GEAIGNYY and EKD. CDR3 size: 15 residues. The CDR3 spells CACDLLGDGTDKRIF. CDR3 sequence (DNA): TGTGCCTGTGACCTACTGGGGGATGGGACCGATAAACGCATCTTT.

This clone is hyperexpanded (1% or more) within its sample. This sample also contains other DNA sequences that code for the same CDR3. V is TRDV2 and J is TRDJ1; D unresolved. This CDR3 contains 14 residues. V was clipped by 3 bases and J by 0 bases, with 10 bases between them. Germline lookup yields CDR1 GEAIGNYY and CDR2 EKD. The CDR3 here is CACDSVIDTDKLIF. The CDR3 DNA reads as TGTGCCTGTGACTCGGTAATCGACACCGATAAACTCATCTTT.

Note on this clone: This DNA's translation and the protein TCRdb lists, from a much larger clone, do not match at residue 3, likely due to a read error; the protein shown is translated from the DNA. The chain couples TRDV2 to TRDJ1; 8 positions agree with TRDD3. The CDR3 loop spans 19 amino acids. In germline, CDR1 is GEAIGNYY, CDR2 EKD. The CDR3 coding sequence is TGTGCCCGTGACACCTTAGGAGGGGATACTCGGGGGTACACCGATAAACTCATCTTT. Translated: CARDTLGGDTRGYTDKLIF.

Note on this clone: A far larger clone is just one base off, so this is likely a read error. The gene calls are TRDV2 and TRDJ1; no reliable D call. Germline values: CDR1 GEAIGNYY, CDR2 EKD. The CDR3 length is 14 residues. The CDR3 DNA is TGTGCCCGTGACTCGGTAATCGACACCGATAAACTCATCTTT. Residues: CARDSVIDTDKLIF.

About this clone itself: A far larger clone is one base from this, pointing to a likely read error. The rearrangement links TRDV2 to TRDJ1, with TRDD3 matching 10 bases. This CDR3 is 20 amino acids long. J was trimmed by 0 bases and V by 4 bases; bases with no gene match: 19. The germline V gene encodes CDR1 GEAIGNYY and CDR2 EKD. CDR3 DNA sequence: TGTGCCTGTGAAATACTTCCTACGGGGGATACGACGCCCGACACCGATAAACTCATCTTT. This encodes CACEILPTGDTTPDTDKLIF.

As concerns this clone: A single base is all that separates this from a far larger clone, so a read error is likely. The V and J genes are TRDV2 and TRDJ1; perhaps TRDD2 as D (6 bases). The V gene lost 0 bases and the J gene lost 0 bases, with 16 bases spanning the gap. The CDR3 has 17 amino acids. Germline V CDR1 and CDR2: GEAIGNYY, EKD. The CDR3 DNA reads TGTGCCTGTGACACCCTCCCTTCCGCCCCATACACCGATAAACTCATCTTT. Translation gives CACDTLPSAPYTDKLIF.

As regards this clone: With a far larger clone one base away, a read error is the likely cause. The same CDR3 arises from other DNA sequences in this sample as well. The V gene is TRDV2, the J gene TRDJ1, with D perhaps TRDD2 or TRDD3 (5 bases each). The CDR3 contains 17 residues. V dropped 0 bases and J dropped 0 bases, with 16 bases sitting between them. CDR1 and CDR2 (germline): GEAIGNYY, EKD. The CDR3 coding sequence is TGTGCCTGTGACACCGTATCCGGGGGTCCTAACACCGATAAACTCATCTTT. Protein product: CACDTVSGGPNTDKLIF.

Concerning this clone: A far larger clone is off by one base, so a read error is likely. The sample has other DNA sequences that encode this CDR3 too. V gene TRDV2 combines with J gene TRDJ1; 8 bases align to TRDD3. The CDR3 length is 16 residues. Germline V CDR1 and CDR2: GEAIGNYY, EKD. V dropped 8 bases and J dropped 5; count of bases not matched to a gene: 18. CDR3 in DNA: TGTGCCTCTTCCGTGGTGGGATACGCAGTTACTGATAAACTCATCTTT. Protein: CASSVVGYAVTDKLIF.

As for this clone: One base separates it from a far larger clone, so it is likely a read error. The chain carries TRDV2 and TRDJ1; TRDD3 agrees at 9 bases. CDR3 length equals 18 residues. Per the germline V gene, CDR1 is GEAIGNYY and CDR2 is EKD. CDR3 in DNA: TGTGCCTGTGACGAGATTACTGGGGGAGCGCCTTACACCAATAAACTCATCTTT. This encodes CACDEITGGAPYTNKLIF.

Remarks on this clone: The protein held in TCRdb is that of a much larger clone and does not match this DNA's translation at residue 5, likely because of a read error; the protein shown is translated from the DNA. The V gene is TRDV2, the J gene TRDJ1; 7 bases align to TRDD2. The J segment lost 0 bases and the V segment lost 3 bases, leaving 18 bases of the junction unmatched. This CDR3 region has 19 residues. Germline CDR1 reads GEAIGNYY; CDR2 reads EKD. Here the CDR3 reads CACDHLSYESRLYTDKLIF. The CDR3 nucleotides are TGTGCCTGTGACCATCTTTCCTACGAGTCTCGGTTGTACACCGATAAACTCATCTTT.

Notes on this clone: A read error is the likely source, as a far larger clone sits one nucleotide away. The gene calls are TRDV2 and TRDJ1, with D unresolved. This CDR3 spans 14 amino acids. V was shortened by 5 bases and J by 3 bases, with 15 bases between the two germline ends. Germline assignment: CDR1 GEAIGNYY and CDR2 EKD. This CDR3 reads CACVLIPSSDKLIF. CDR3 bases: TGTGCCTGTGTGCTTATCCCCAGTTCCGATAAACTCATCTTT.

V usage is TRDV1 and J usage is TRDJ1; 8 nucleotides align to TRDD3. The V gene's germline CDR1 is TSWWSYY and CDR2 QGS. V dropped 3 bases and J dropped 0; count of bases not matched to a gene: 15. The CDR3 covers 19 residues. The CDR3 here is CALGDPPYWGHSYTDKLIF. CDR3 nucleotides: TGTGCTCTTGGGGACCCCCCGTACTGGGGGCACTCGTACACCGATAAACTCATCTTT.

This clone is deemed hyperexpanded. Other DNA variants within this sample encode the same CDR3. The chain is built from TRDV2 and TRDJ1, with TRDD3 identical over 11 bases. The germline CDR1 and CDR2 sequences are GEAIGNYY and EKD. V lost 3 bases to trimming and J lost 1 base; unmatched junction nucleotides: 6. There are 16 residues in the CDR3. This CDR3 is CACDHVGDTGTDKLIF. CDR3 coding DNA: TGTGCCTGTGACCACGTGGGGGATACGGGCACCGATAAACTCATCTTT.

This clone is large (0.1 to 1%) within its sample. The rearrangement uses TRDV2 and TRDJ1, with D tentatively TRDD3 (6 bases). This CDR3 region has 18 residues. Germline CDR1 is GEAIGNYY and CDR2 is EKD. V lost 3 bases and J lost 0, with 22 bases in between. The CDR3 is CACDHLTDLGTYTDKLIF. DNA for the CDR3: TGTGCCTGTGACCACCTCACCGACCTGGGGACCTACACCGATAAACTCATCTTT.

Regarding this clone: A far bigger clonotype differs at one base, so this is likely a read error. The genes are TRDV2 and TRDJ1; D not certain. Per the germline V gene, CDR1 is GEAIGNYY and CDR2 is EKD. With 0 bases removed from V and 6 bases from J, the gap between germline ends came to 28 bases. This CDR3 has 19 residues. CDR3: CACDTVSSPSTFPSNKLIF. The CDR3 DNA sequence: TGTGCCTGTGACACCGTGAGCTCTCCGTCCACCTTTCCCTCCAATAAACTCATCTTT.

About this clone: A much larger clone differs by one base, so this may be a read error. The chain uses TRDV2 and TRDJ4; the match to TRDD3 covers 10 bases. CDR3 size: 21 residues. V lost 2 bases to trimming and J lost 0 bases; unmatched junction nucleotides: 23. CDR1 GEAIGNYY and CDR2 EKD come from the germline V gene. The CDR3 DNA sequence: TGTGCCTGTGACATGATCTCTTCAGCAAGTACTGGGGGATCTGAAGCCAGACCCCTGATCTTT. Its translation is CACDMISSASTGGSEARPLIF.

As for this clone: This is likely an artifact of a read error, given a far larger clone one base away. This chain joins TRDV2 and TRDJ3; 8 nucleotides match TRDD3. Germline V CDR1 and CDR2: GEAIGNYY, EKD. The CDR3 covers 18 residues. CDR3 amino acids: CACDTGWGNSWDNRQMFF. For the CDR3, the DNA is TGTGCCTGTGACACCGGCTGGGGGAACTCCTGGGACAACCGACAGATGTTTTTC.